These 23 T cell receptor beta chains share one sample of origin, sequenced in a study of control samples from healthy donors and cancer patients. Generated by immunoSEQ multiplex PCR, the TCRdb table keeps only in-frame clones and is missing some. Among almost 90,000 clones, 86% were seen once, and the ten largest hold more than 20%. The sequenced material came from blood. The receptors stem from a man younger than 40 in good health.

The CDR3 DNA reads TGTGCCACCAGTGATCGTAGTAAACAGGGTTTCTGGAATGAGCAGTTCTTC. It is translated as CATSDRSKQGFWNEQFF. The J gene is TRBJ2-1, the V gene TRBV24-1; D is perhaps TRBD1 (6 bases). The CDR3 length is 17 residues. Germline assignment: CDR1 KGHDR and CDR2 SFDVKD. V lost 3 bases and J 7 bases, leaving 21 bases between the germline ends.

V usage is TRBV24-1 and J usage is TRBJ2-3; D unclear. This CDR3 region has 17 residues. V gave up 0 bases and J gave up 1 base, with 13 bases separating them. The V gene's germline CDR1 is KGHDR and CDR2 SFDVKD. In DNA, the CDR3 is TGTGCCACCAGTGATTTGGGGATAGGAAGGGGCACAGATACGCAGTATTTT. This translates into CATSDLGIGRGTDTQYF.

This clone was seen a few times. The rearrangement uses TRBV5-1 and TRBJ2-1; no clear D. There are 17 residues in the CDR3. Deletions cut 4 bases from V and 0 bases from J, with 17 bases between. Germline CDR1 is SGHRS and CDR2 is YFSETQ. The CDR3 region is CASSPGDGKSSYNEQFF. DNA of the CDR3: TGCGCCAGCAGCCCGGGCGATGGGAAGAGCTCCTACAATGAGCAGTTCTTC.

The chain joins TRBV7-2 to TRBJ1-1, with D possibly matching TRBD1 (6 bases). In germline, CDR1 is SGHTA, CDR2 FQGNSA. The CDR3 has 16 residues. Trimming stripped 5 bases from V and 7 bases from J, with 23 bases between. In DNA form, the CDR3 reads TGTGCCAGCAGCCCTCGCCCCACAGGACAGTATCTTGAAGCTTTCTTT. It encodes CASSPRPTGQYLEAFF.

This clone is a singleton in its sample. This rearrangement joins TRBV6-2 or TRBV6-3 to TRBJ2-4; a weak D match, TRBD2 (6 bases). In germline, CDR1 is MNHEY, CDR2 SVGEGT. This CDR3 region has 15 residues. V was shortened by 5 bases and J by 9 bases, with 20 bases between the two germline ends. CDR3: CASSSTGGTGGIQYF. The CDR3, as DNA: TGTGCCAGCAGTAGTACCGGGGGAACTGGGGGCATTCAGTACTTC.

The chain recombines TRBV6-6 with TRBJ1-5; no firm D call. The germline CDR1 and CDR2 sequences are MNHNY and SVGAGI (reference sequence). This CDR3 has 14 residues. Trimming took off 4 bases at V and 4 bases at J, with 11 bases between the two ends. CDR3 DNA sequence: TGTGCCAGCAGTTTGGGCACCCTAAATCAGCCCCAGCATTTT. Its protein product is CASSLGTLNQPQHF.

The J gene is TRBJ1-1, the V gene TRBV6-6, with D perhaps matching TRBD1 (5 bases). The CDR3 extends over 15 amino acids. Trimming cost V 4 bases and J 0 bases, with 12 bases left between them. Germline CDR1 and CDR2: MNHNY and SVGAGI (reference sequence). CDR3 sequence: CASSSHRTLNTEAFF. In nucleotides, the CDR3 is TGTGCCAGCAGTTCGCACAGGACCTTGAACACTGAAGCTTTCTTT.

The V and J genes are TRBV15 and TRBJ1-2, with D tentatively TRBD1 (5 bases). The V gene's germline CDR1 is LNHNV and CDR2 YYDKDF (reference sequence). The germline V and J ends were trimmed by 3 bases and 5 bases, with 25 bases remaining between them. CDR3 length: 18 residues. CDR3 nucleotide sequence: TGTGCCACCAGCAGGGCTTATTCAGGGACGGTCTTGGGATATGGCTACACCTTC. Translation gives CATSRAYSGTVLGYGYTF. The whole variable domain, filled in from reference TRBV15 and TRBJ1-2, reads DAMVIQNPRYQVTQFGKPVTLSCSQTLNHNVMYWYQQKSSQAPKLLFHYYDKDFNNEADTPDNFQSRRPNTSFCFLDIRSPGLGDTAMYLCATSRAYSGTVLGYGYTFGSGTRLTVV.

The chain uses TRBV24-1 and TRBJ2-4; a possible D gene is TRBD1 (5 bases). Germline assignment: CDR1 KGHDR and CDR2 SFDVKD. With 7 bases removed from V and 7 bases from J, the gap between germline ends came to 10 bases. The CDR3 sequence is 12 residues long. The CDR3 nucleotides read TGTGCCACCAGCCAGGGCGAGAACATTCAGTACTTC. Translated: CATSQGENIQYF.

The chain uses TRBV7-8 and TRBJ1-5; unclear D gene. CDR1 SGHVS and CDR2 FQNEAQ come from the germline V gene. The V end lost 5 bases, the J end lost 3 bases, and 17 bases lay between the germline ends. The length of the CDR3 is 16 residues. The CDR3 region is CASSPKRTESNQPQHF. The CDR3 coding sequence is TGTGCCAGCAGCCCCAAGCGGACGGAGTCCAATCAGCCCCAGCATTTT.

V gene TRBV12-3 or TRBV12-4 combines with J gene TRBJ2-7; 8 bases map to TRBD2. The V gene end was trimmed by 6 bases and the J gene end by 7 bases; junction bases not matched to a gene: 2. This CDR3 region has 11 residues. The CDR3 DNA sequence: TGTGCCAGCAGCGGGGGGGGTGAGCAGTACTTC. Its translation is CASSGGGEQYF.

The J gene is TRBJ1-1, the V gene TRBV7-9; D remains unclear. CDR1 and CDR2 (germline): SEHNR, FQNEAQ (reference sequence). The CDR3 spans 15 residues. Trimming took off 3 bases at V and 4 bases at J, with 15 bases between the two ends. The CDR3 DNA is TGTGCCAGCAGCTTCTCCCACGGGAGTGGCACTGAAGCTTTCTTT. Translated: CASSFSHGSGTEAFF.

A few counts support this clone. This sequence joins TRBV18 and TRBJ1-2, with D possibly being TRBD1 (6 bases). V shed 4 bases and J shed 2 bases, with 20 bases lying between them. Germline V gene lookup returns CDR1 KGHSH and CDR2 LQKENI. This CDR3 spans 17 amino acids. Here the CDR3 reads CASSRSPPDRSNYGYTF. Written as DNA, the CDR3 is TGTGCCAGCTCACGATCTCCCCCGGACAGATCGAACTATGGCTACACCTTC.

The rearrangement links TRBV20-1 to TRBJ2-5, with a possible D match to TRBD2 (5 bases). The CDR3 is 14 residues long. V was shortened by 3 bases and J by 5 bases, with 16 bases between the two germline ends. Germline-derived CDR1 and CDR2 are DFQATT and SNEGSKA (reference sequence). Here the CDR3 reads CSASSPPSTETQYF. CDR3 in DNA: TGCAGTGCTAGTTCCCCACCTAGCACTGAGACCCAGTACTTC.

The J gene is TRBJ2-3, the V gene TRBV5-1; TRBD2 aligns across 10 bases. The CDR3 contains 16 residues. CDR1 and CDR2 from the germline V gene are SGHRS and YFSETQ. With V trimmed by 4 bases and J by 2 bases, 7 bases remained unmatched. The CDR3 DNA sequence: TGCGCCAGCAGCGTCGAGCGGGGGGGATCCACAGATACGCAGTATTTT. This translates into CASSVERGGSTDTQYF. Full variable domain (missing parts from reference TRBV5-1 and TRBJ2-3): KAGVTQTPRYLIKTRGQQVTLSCSPISGHRSVSWYQQTPGQGLQFLFEYFSETQRNKGNFPGRFSGRQFSNSRSEMNVSTLELGDSALYLCASSVERGGSTDTQYFGPGTRLTVL.

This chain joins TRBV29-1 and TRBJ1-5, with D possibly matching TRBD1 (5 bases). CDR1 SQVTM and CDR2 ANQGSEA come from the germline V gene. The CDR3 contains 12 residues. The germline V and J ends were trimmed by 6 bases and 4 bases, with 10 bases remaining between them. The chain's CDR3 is CSVQGLNQPQHF. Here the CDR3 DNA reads TGCAGCGTCCAGGGACTAAATCAGCCCCAGCATTTT.

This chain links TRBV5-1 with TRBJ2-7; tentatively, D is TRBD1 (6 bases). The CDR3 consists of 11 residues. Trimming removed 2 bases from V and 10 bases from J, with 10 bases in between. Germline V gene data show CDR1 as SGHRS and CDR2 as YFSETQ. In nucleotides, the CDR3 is TGCGCCAGCAGCTTACAGGGTGCTCAGTACTTC. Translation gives CASSLQGAQYF.

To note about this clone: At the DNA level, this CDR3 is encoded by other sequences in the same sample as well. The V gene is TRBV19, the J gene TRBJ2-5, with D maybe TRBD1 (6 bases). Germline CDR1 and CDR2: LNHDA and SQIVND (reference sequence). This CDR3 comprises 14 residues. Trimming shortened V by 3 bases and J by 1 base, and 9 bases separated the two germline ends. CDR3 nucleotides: TGTGCCAGTAGTATTAGAGGGGGCCAAGAGACCCAGTACTTC. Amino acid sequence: CASSIRGGQETQYF.

CDR3 nucleotides: TGTGCCAGCAGTCCCGGAGAGGTACCTAATTCACCCCTCCACTTT. Amino acid sequence: CASSPGEVPNSPLHF. The chain has TRBV28 and TRBJ1-6; D is undetermined. Trimming removed 5 bases at V and 6 bases at J, with 14 bases between. This CDR3 has 15 residues. Germline V gene lookup returns CDR1 MDHEN and CDR2 SYDVKM.

Here the CDR3 DNA reads TGCAGTGCTAGTCGGATGGGGGGACGTAATGAGCAGTTCTTC. Amino acids: CSASRMGGRNEQFF. The V and J genes are TRBV20-1 and TRBJ2-1; possibly TRBD2 for D (6 bases). Trimming removed 3 bases at V and 7 bases at J, with 16 bases between. This CDR3 has 14 residues. Germline values: CDR1 DFQATT, CDR2 SNEGSKA (reference sequence).

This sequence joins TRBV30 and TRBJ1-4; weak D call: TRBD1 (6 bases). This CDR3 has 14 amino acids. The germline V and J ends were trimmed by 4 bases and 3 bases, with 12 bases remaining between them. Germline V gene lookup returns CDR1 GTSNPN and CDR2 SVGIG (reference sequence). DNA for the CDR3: TGTGCCTGGACAACAGGGACCCCTAATGAAAAACTGTTTTTT. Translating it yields CAWTTGTPNEKLFF.

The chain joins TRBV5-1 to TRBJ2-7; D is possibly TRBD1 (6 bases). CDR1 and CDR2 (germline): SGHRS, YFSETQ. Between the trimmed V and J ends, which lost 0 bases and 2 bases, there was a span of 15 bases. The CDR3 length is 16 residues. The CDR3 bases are TGCGCCAGCAGCTTGGAGCGGACAGCTCTTACCTACGAGCAGTACGTC. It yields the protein CASSLERTALTYEQYV.

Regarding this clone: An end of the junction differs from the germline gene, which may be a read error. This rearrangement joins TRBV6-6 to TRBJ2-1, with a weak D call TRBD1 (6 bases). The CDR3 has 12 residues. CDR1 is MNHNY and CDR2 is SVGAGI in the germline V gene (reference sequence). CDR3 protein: CASSYSRQDPVF. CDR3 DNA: TGTGCCAGCAGTTACTCGAGACAGGATCCAGTCTTC.